The 21 T cell receptor beta chains below come from one sample, sequenced in a study of Ad26.COV2.S vaccination and SARS-CoV-2 variants. Produced via immunoSEQ multiplex PCR; TCRdb's table is partial and in-frame only. The sample has approximately 360,000 clones, roughly 85% seen once. Treatment here: roughly 18 received Ad26.COV2.S at low or high dose, single or two shots; 5 received placebo; per-sample allocation not given. Collection of samples fell on day 63 after the first vaccine or placebo injection. The sample in question was peripheral blood, obtained in a trial of Ad26.COV2.S vaccine versus placebo. The receptors shown here come from a person aged 18-65 years who received the Ad26.COV2.S COVID-19 vaccine or a placebo.

The chain links TRBV6-5 to TRBJ2-1; 10 nucleotides agree with TRBD1. After removal of 3 bases from V and 8 bases from J, the junction contained 7 bases not matched to a gene. Germline loops: CDR1 MNHEY, CDR2 SVGAGI. This CDR3 region has 15 residues. The CDR3 nucleotides read TGTGCCAGCAGTTATGGACAGGGGGTACGGCATGAGCAGTTCTTC. Translated, it gives CASSYGQGVRHEQFF.

CDR3 nucleotides: TGCAGCGTTCGGGCCGTCTATAATTCACCCCTCCACTTT. It translates to CSVRAVYNSPLHF. The chain recombines TRBV29-1 with TRBJ1-6, with unresolved D. Looked up from germline, CDR1 is SQVTM and CDR2 is ANQGSEA. V was trimmed by 5 bases and J by 3 bases, leaving 8 bases between them. This CDR3 spans 13 amino acids.

The chain uses TRBV19 and TRBJ2-1; TRBD2 agrees at 15 bases. The CDR3 has 16 residues. The junction had 7 bases not matched to a gene; V was cut back by 5 bases and J by 8 bases. The V gene's germline CDR1 is LNHDA and CDR2 SQIVND (reference sequence). Written as DNA, the CDR3 is TGTGCCAGTAGTCAGGGACTAGCGGGAGGAGGGGATGAGCAGTTCTTC. It specifies CASSQGLAGGGDEQFF.

The table lists this clone with a few counts. V and J are TRBV5-5 and TRBJ1-6, with unresolved D. The germline V and J ends were trimmed by 0 bases and 10 bases, with 11 bases remaining between them. This CDR3 has 14 amino acids. Per germline, CDR1 SGHKS and CDR2 YYEKEE (reference sequence). The CDR3 is CASSLVDLDSPLHF. CDR3 nucleotide sequence: TGTGCCAGCAGCTTGGTGGACCTTGACTCACCCCTCCACTTT.

This chain links TRBV4-1 with TRBJ2-1; D gene uncertain. This CDR3 has 17 residues. Trimming removed 0 bases at V and 0 bases at J, with 12 bases between. Germline values: CDR1 MGHRA, CDR2 YSYEKL. For the CDR3, the DNA is TGCGCCAGCAGCCAAGATCCAGGACCCGCCTCCTACAATGAGCAGTTCTTC. As protein: CASSQDPGPASYNEQFF.

This chain connects TRBV7-8 to TRBJ1-5, with a weak D call TRBD1 (6 bases). The V gene lost 5 bases and the J gene lost 0 bases, with 14 bases spanning the gap. The CDR3 contains 16 residues. The germline V gene has CDR1 SGHVS and CDR2 FQNEAQ. CDR3 amino acids: CASSRGQTYSNQPQHF. The CDR3 DNA is TGTGCCAGCAGCCGAGGACAGACCTATAGCAATCAGCCCCAGCATTTT.

This clone was recorded only once. The rearrangement joins TRBV12-3 or TRBV12-4 to TRBJ2-5; no clear D gene. Trimming stripped 3 bases from V and 5 bases from J, with 4 bases between. The CDR3 spans 11 residues. The CDR3 region is CASSFEETQYF. DNA for the CDR3: TGTGCCAGCAGTTTTGAGGAGACCCAGTACTTC.

The rearrangement uses TRBV5-1 and TRBJ1-6; D unresolved. The length of the CDR3 is 16 residues. The germline gives CDR1 SGHRS, CDR2 YFSETQ. Trimming cost V 7 bases and J 10 bases, with 24 bases left between them. The CDR3 nucleotides are TGCGCCAGCTCCGATTCCCCGACCGAGCCAAGGTCACCCCTCCACTTT. Translated, it gives CASSDSPTEPRSPLHF.

The J gene is TRBJ1-3, the V gene TRBV4-1, with D maybe TRBD1 (5 bases). The V gene lost 1 base and the J gene lost 0 bases, with 16 bases spanning the gap. CDR3 length: 18 residues. The V gene's germline CDR1 is MGHRA and CDR2 YSYEKL. CDR3 sequence: CASSQGRGGLSSGNTIYF. In DNA form, the CDR3 reads TGCGCCAGCAGCCAAGGGAGGGGCGGCTTGAGCTCTGGAAACACCATATATTTT.

The chain employs TRBV5-1 and TRBJ1-1; 9 bases align to TRBD1. The V gene end was trimmed by 0 bases and the J gene end by 3 bases; junction bases not matched to a gene: 3. The CDR3 spans 15 residues. Per germline, CDR1 SGHRS and CDR2 YFSETQ. The CDR3 region is CASSLAGTGYTEAFF. The CDR3 DNA reads TGCGCCAGCAGCTTGGCTGGGACAGGGTACACTGAAGCTTTCTTT.

V gene TRBV4-3 combines with J gene TRBJ2-2; 8 nucleotides line up with TRBD1. This CDR3 spans 17 amino acids. J gave up 2 bases and V 3 bases, and 8 bases lay outside the gene matches. Germline CDR1 is LGHNA and CDR2 is YSLEER. The CDR3 DNA reads as TGCGCCAGCAGCCACCCGGACAGGGCAAGAAACACCGGGGAGCTGTTTTTT. It encodes CASSHPDRARNTGELFF.

The J gene is TRBJ1-4, the V gene TRBV5-6, with D possibly being TRBD1 (5 bases). Germline V CDR1 and CDR2: SGHDT, YYEEEE. V lost 1 base and J lost 0, with 13 bases in between. The CDR3 length is 17 residues. CDR3 bases: TGTGCCAGCAGCTTGTTAGGACAACTTGCAACTAATGAAAAACTGTTTTTT. Amino acid sequence: CASSLLGQLATNEKLFF.

This chain links TRBV19 with TRBJ1-6, with no clear D. V was trimmed by 5 bases and J by 6 bases, leaving 11 bases between them. Germline CDR1 is LNHDA and CDR2 is SQIVND (reference sequence). The CDR3 extends over 14 amino acids. The CDR3 reads CASSPGPGNSPLHF. The CDR3 nucleotides are TGTGCCAGTAGTCCCGGACCGGGTAATTCACCCCTCCACTTT.

CDR3 sequence (DNA): TGTGCCAGCAGTGGACAGGGAAACTATGGCTACACCTTC. It codes for CASSGQGNYGYTF. The V call is TRBV6-2 or TRBV6-3, the J call TRBJ1-2, with 8 nucleotides matching TRBD1. Looked up from germline, CDR1 is MNHEY and CDR2 is SVGEGT. The V and J ends lost 5 bases and 2 bases, in that order; junction bases with no gene match: 1. The CDR3 extends over 13 amino acids.

The J gene is TRBJ2-7, the V gene TRBV6-2 or TRBV6-3, with 9 bases matching TRBD1. Losses at the gene ends were 2 bases for V and 6 bases for J; bases not matched to a gene: 11. Germline lookup yields CDR1 MNHEY and CDR2 SVGEGT. The CDR3 runs to 16 residues. Written as DNA, the CDR3 is TGTGCCAGCAGTTACCCCGGGACAGGGAACGCAGGCGAGCAGTACTTC. It yields the protein CASSYPGTGNAGEQYF.

The V and J genes are TRBV30 and TRBJ2-6, with D perhaps TRBD1 (6 bases). V lost 7 bases, J lost 3 bases, and 10 bases lay in between. The CDR3 loop spans 13 amino acids. Germline CDR1 reads GTSNPN; CDR2 reads SVGIG (reference sequence). CDR3 sequence reads: CAYGGFGANVLTF. The CDR3 DNA sequence: TGTGCCTATGGGGGCTTTGGGGCCAACGTCCTGACTTTC.

V usage is TRBV15 and J usage is TRBJ2-1; D not resolved. Germline V gene lookup returns CDR1 LNHNV and CDR2 YYDKDF (reference sequence). CDR3 length: 13 residues. V dropped 0 bases and J dropped 10 bases, with 10 bases sitting between them. The CDR3 spells CATSRDLGYEQFF. DNA for the CDR3: TGTGCCACCAGCAGAGATCTTGGCTACGAGCAGTTCTTC.

The V and J genes are TRBV29-1 and TRBJ2-1; no definite D call. From germline, CDR1 is SQVTM and CDR2 ANQGSEA. This CDR3 is built from 13 residues. With 4 bases removed from V and 3 bases from J, the gap between germline ends came to 10 bases. DNA for the CDR3: TGCAGCGTTGCACCGAACATCTACAATGAGCAGTTCTTC. Protein: CSVAPNIYNEQFF.

The chain links TRBV28 to TRBJ1-1; tentatively, D is TRBD1 (5 bases). Looked up from germline, CDR1 is MDHEN and CDR2 is SYDVKM. V lost 9 bases and J 7 bases, leaving 21 bases between the germline ends. The CDR3 has 14 residues. For the CDR3, the DNA is TGTGCCAGTACCCCCCCAGGGCTTCGGGGTGAAGCTTTCTTT. Protein: CASTPPGLRGEAFF. The full variable domain, rest sourced from reference TRBV28 and TRBJ1-1, is DVKVTQSSRYLVKRTGEKVFLECVQDMDHENMFWYRQDPGLGLRLIYFSYDVKMKEKGDIPEGYSVSREKKERFSLILESASTNQTSMYLCASTPPGLRGEAFFGQGTRLTVV.

This clone has more than one count but fewer than ten. This rearrangement joins TRBV7-2 to TRBJ1-6; 7 bases match TRBD1. Per the germline V gene, CDR1 is SGHTA and CDR2 is FQGNSA. J was trimmed by 10 bases and V by 2 bases; bases with no gene match: 11. This CDR3 is built from 16 residues. The DNA of the CDR3 is TGTGCCAGCAGCTTAACCCCTTACAGGGGTGTCTCACCCCTCCACTTT. It yields the protein CASSLTPYRGVSPLHF.

About this clone: Other DNA sequences of this sample code for an identical CDR3. This sequence joins TRBV11-3 and TRBJ1-1; 8 positions match TRBD1. The J segment lost 4 bases and the V segment lost 6 bases, leaving 4 bases of the junction unmatched. The CDR3 extends over 13 amino acids. Germline CDR1 reads SGHNT; CDR2 reads YENEEA. CDR3 in amino acids: CASSAQGGTEAFF. The CDR3 coding sequence is TGTGCCAGCAGTGCACAGGGGGGCACTGAAGCTTTCTTT. Supplemented by reference TRBV11-3 and TRBJ1-1, the full variable domain reads EAGVVQSPRYKIIEKKQPVAFWCNPISGHNTLYWYLQNLGQGPELLIRYENEEAVDDSQLPKDRFSAERLKGVDSTLKIQPAELGDSAVYLCASSAQGGTEAFFGQGTRLTVV.